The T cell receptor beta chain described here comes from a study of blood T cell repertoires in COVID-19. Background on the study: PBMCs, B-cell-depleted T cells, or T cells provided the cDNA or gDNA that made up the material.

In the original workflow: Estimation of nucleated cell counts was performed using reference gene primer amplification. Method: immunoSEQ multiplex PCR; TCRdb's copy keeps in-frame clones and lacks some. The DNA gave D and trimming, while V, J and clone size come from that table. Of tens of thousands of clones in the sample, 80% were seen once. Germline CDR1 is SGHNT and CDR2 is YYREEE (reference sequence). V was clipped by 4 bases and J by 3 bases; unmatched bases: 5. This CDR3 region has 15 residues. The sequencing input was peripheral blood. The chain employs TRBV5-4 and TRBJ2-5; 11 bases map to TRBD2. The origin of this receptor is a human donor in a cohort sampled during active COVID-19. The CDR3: CASSPGSGGEETQYF. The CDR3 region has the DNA TGTGCCAGCAGCCCGGGTAGCGGGGGGGAAGAGACCCAGTACTTC.